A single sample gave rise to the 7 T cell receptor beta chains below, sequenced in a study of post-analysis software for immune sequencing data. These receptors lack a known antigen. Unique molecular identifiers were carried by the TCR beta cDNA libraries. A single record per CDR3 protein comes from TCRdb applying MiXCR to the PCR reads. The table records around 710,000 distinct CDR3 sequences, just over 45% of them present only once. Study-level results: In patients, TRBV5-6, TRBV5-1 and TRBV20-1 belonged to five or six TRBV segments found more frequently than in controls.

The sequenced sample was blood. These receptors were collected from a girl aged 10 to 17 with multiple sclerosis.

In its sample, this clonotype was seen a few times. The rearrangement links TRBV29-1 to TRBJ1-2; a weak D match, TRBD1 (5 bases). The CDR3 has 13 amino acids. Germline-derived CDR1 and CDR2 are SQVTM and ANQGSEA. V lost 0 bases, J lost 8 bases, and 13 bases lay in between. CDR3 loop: CSVEDQLGQGYTF. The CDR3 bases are TGCAGCGTTGAAGATCAATTGGGGCAGGGCTACACCTTC.

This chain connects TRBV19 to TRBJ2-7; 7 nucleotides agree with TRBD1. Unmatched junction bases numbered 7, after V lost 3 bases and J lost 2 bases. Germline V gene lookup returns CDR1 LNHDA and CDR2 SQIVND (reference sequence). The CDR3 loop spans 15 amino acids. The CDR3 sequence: CASSIPGQAAYEQYF. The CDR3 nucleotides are TGTGCCAGTAGTATCCCAGGACAGGCCGCCTACGAGCAGTACTTC.

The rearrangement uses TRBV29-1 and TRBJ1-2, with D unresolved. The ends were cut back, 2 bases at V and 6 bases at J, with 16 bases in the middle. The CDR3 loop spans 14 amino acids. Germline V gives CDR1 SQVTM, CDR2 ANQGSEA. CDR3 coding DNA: TGCAGCGTTGAACGAAAGGGAGGGTTAAATGGCTACACCTTC. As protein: CSVERKGGLNGYTF.

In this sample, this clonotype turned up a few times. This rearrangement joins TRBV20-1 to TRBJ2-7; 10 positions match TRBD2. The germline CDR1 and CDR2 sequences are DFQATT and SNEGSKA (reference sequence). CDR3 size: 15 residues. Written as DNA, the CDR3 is TGCGGAGCTGTCCCCCTAGCGGGGGACAGCTACGAGCAGTACTTC. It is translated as CGAVPLAGDSYEQYF.

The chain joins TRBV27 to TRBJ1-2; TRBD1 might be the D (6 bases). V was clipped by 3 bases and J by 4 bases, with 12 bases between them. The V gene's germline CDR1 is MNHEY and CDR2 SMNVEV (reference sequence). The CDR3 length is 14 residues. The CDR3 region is CASSFRQASYGYTF. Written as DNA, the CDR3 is TGTGCCAGCAGTTTTCGACAGGCCTCCTATGGCTACACCTTC.

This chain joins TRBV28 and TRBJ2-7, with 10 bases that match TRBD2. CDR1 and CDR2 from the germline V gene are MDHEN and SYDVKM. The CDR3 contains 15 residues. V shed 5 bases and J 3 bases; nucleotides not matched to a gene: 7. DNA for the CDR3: TGTGCCAGCAGTGGACCCGGGACTAGCGACTACGAGCAGTACTTC. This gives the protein CASSGPGTSDYEQYF.

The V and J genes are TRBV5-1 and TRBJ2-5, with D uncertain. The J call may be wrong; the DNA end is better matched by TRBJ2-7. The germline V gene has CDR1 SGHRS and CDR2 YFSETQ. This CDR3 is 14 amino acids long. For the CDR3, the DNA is TGCGCCAGCAGCTTGTACCCAGACGAGTACGAGCAGTACTTC. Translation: CASSLYPDEYEQYF.